The next 26 T cell receptor beta chains were all read from a single sample in a study of blood T cell repertoires in COVID-19. The repertoire was sequenced with immunoSEQ multiplex PCR; TCRdb's copy has only in-frame clones and lacks some. The sample lists under 150,000 clones, approximately 80% occurring once. Material: peripheral blood. These receptors were obtained from a woman aged 60-75 years with active or convalescent COVID-19.

In its sample, this clone was seen many times. The rearrangement links TRBV18 to TRBJ1-2; the D is unclear. From germline, CDR1 is KGHSH and CDR2 LQKENI. This CDR3 is built from 15 residues. Trimming removed 6 bases at V and 0 bases at J, with 14 bases between. In DNA, the CDR3 is TGTGCCAGCTCCCGAGGGCCTCGACCTAACTATGGCTACACCTTC. Its translation: CASSRGPRPNYGYTF. The whole variable domain, filled in from reference TRBV18 and TRBJ1-2, reads NAGVMQNPRHLVRRRGQEARLRCSPMKGHSHVYWYRQLPEEGLKFMVYLQKENIIDESGMPKERFSAEFPKEGPSILRIQQVVRGDSAAYFCASSRGPRPNYGYTFGSGTRLTVV.

V is TRBV7-9 and J is TRBJ2-5; 10 bases match TRBD1. The CDR3 covers 17 residues. V lost 4 bases, J lost 3 bases, and 11 bases stayed unmatched. CDR1 is SEHNR and CDR2 is FQNEAQ in the germline V gene (reference sequence). The CDR3 sequence is CASSWTTGDRGKETQYF. CDR3 nucleotides: TGTGCCAGCAGCTGGACTACAGGGGACAGGGGCAAAGAGACCCAGTACTTC. The complete variable domain, with remaining parts taken from reference TRBV7-9 and TRBJ2-5, reads DTGVSQNPRHKITKRGQNVTFRCDPISEHNRLYWYRQTLGQGPEFLTYFQNEAQLEKSRLLSDRFSAERPKGSFSTLEIQRTEQGDSAMYLCASSWTTGDRGKETQYFGPGTRLLVL.

The chain joins TRBV19 to TRBJ1-1, with 7 bases fitting TRBD1. This CDR3 comprises 15 residues. V trimming: 0 bases; J trimming: 4 bases; junction bases outside the gene matches: 5. The V gene's germline CDR1 is LNHDA and CDR2 SQIVND (reference sequence). The CDR3 reads CASSIDRTGVTEAFF. For the CDR3, the DNA is TGTGCCAGTAGTATAGATCGAACAGGGGTCACTGAAGCTTTCTTT.

This clone was seen just once. V gene TRBV2 combines with J gene TRBJ2-2; maybe TRBD1 (5 bases). Germline V CDR1 and CDR2: SNHLY, FYNNEI. V was cut by 7 bases and J by 7 bases, with 13 bases left in between. The CDR3 has 13 amino acids. The CDR3 sequence is CASKDTGLGELFF. CDR3 nucleotide sequence: TGTGCCAGCAAGGACACAGGCCTCGGGGAGCTGTTTTTT.

This clone appeared once. This rearrangement joins TRBV6-1 to TRBJ1-4, with 9 bases matching TRBD1. This CDR3 is 17 amino acids long. Germline V gives CDR1 MNHNS, CDR2 SASEGT. Trimming removed 4 bases from V and 6 bases from J; junction bases left unmatched: 12. DNA for the CDR3: TGTGCCAGCAGTGTATCCGGGACAGGGAAGCGGGATGAAAAACTGTTTTTT. Translating it yields CASSVSGTGKRDEKLFF.

The chain couples TRBV7-3 to TRBJ2-3; 7 positions agree with TRBD2. V trimming: 7 bases; J trimming: 2 bases; junction bases outside the gene matches: 9. The CDR3 extends over 15 amino acids. Germline assignment: CDR1 SGHTA and CDR2 FQGTGA. In nucleotides, the CDR3 is TGTGCCAGCAAGTCAGCAGCGGGAATCACAGATACGCAGTATTTT. Its translation is CASKSAAGITDTQYF.

The rearrangement joins TRBV25-1 to TRBJ1-1; 9 bases agree with TRBD1. The CDR3 contains 17 residues. Looked up from germline, CDR1 is MGHDK and CDR2 is SYGVNS. V lost 4 bases to trimming and J lost 1 base; unmatched junction nucleotides: 10. The CDR3 DNA reads as TGTGCCAGCAGTGCGTGGGACAGGGTCATTGAGAACACTGAAGCTTTCTTT. It specifies CASSAWDRVIENTEAFF.

The chain has TRBV28 and TRBJ2-1; D gene uncertain. Trimming stripped 6 bases from V and 6 bases from J, with 9 bases between. Germline-derived CDR1 and CDR2 are MDHEN and SYDVKM. This CDR3 is 12 amino acids long. The CDR3 region is CASSTTPNEQFF. For the CDR3, the DNA is TGTGCCAGCAGCACCACTCCCAATGAGCAGTTCTTC.

This sequence joins TRBV9 and TRBJ2-5, with 10 bases aligning to TRBD2. The germline gives CDR1 SGDLS, CDR2 YYNGEE. Trimming took 4 bases from V and 2 from J; bases not matched to a gene: 20. The CDR3 contains 20 residues. CDR3 DNA: TGTGCCAGCAGCTCCCAAGGAAATGGGCTAGCGGGAGTGAGGCAAGAGACCCAGTACTTC. Protein product: CASSSQGNGLAGVRQETQYF. Supplemented by reference TRBV9 and TRBJ2-5, the full variable domain reads DSGVTQTPKHLITATGQRVTLRCSPRSGDLSVYWYQQSLDQGLQFLIQYYNGEERAKGNILERFSAQQFPDLHSELNLSSLELGDSALYFCASSSQGNGLAGVRQETQYFGPGTRLLVL.

The gene calls are TRBV29-1 and TRBJ2-5; 7 bases fit TRBD2. The V segment lost 5 bases and the J segment 5 bases; nucleotides outside the gene matches: 5. CDR1 is SQVTM, CDR2 ANQGSEA, per germline. CDR3 length equals 12 residues. The CDR3 loop is CSVKRGDETQYF. CDR3 bases: TGCAGCGTTAAGCGGGGCGACGAGACCCAGTACTTC.

This chain connects TRBV6-5 to TRBJ1-4; 7 bases agree with TRBD1. V was pared by 2 bases and J by 6 bases, with 3 bases of the junction left unmatched. The germline V gene encodes CDR1 MNHEY and CDR2 SVGAGI. The CDR3 spans 14 residues. CDR3 sequence reads: CASSYRGQYEKLFF. CDR3 DNA: TGTGCCAGCAGTTACAGGGGGCAGTATGAAAAACTGTTTTTT.

V is TRBV5-4 and J is TRBJ2-1, with 11 positions matching TRBD1. Germline CDR1 SGHNT, CDR2 YYREEE (reference sequence). The CDR3 runs 14 residues. The V segment lost 5 bases and the J segment 9 bases; nucleotides outside the gene matches: 7. Here the CDR3 reads CASRWDRGSLEQFF. CDR3 nucleotide sequence: TGTGCCAGCAGGTGGGACAGGGGGTCTCTTGAGCAGTTCTTC. The full variable domain, with the rest looked up from reference TRBV5-4 and TRBJ2-1, is ETGVTQSPTHLIKTRGQQVTLRCSSQSGHNTVSWYQQALGQGPQFIFQYYREEENGRGNFPPRFSGLQFPNYSSELNVNALELDDSALYLCASRWDRGSLEQFFGPGTRLTVL.

This clone has just one count. The chain joins TRBV19 to TRBJ1-5; D unresolved. The CDR3 has 15 amino acids. Trimming took 5 bases from V and 5 from J, leaving 16 bases between them. Germline V lookup: CDR1 LNHDA, CDR2 SQIVND (reference sequence). This chain's CDR3 is CASSRGFTADQPQHF. CDR3 DNA: TGTGCCAGTAGTCGAGGGTTCACGGCGGATCAGCCCCAGCATTTT.

The rearrangement joins TRBV6-2 or TRBV6-3 to TRBJ2-1; the match to TRBD2 covers 16 bases. CDR1 and CDR2 (germline): MNHEY, SVGEGT. J was trimmed by 8 bases and V by 5 bases; bases with no gene match: 12. CDR3 length: 18 residues. CDR3 in amino acids: CASSPGLAGGITAHEQFF. The DNA for the CDR3 is TGTGCCAGCAGTCCGGGACTAGCGGGAGGGATCACCGCCCATGAGCAGTTCTTC.

The chain carries TRBV14 and TRBJ1-2, with D possibly being TRBD1 (5 bases). CDR1 is SGHDN and CDR2 is FVKESK in the germline V gene. The CDR3 sequence is 13 residues long. Trimming shortened V by 1 base and J by 8 bases, and 11 bases separated the two germline ends. CDR3 in amino acids: CASSQAKRGGYTF. DNA of the CDR3: TGTGCCAGCAGCCAAGCTAAGCGGGGCGGCTACACCTTC.

This clone is a singleton in its sample. V gene TRBV18 combines with J gene TRBJ1-5; 9 bases are a match to TRBD1. The CDR3 sequence is 17 residues long. J gave up 7 bases and V 3 bases, and 13 bases lay outside the gene matches. The germline gives CDR1 KGHSH, CDR2 LQKENI. The CDR3 is CASSPLGTGKPSQPQHF. The CDR3 coding sequence is TGTGCCAGCTCACCCCTAGGGACAGGGAAACCCTCGCAGCCCCAGCATTTT.

The chain has TRBV28 and TRBJ1-1, with TRBD1 matching over 8 bases. The trim removed 2 bases at V and 13 bases at J, leaving 9 bases unmatched. There are 13 residues in the CDR3. The germline gives CDR1 MDHEN, CDR2 SYDVKM. CDR3 coding DNA: TGTGCCAGCAGTTTACAGGGGGCGGTGATAGTTTTCTTT. Translation: CASSLQGAVIVFF.

The V call is TRBV20-1, the J call TRBJ2-7; D might be TRBD1 (5 bases). With 3 bases removed from V and 2 bases from J, the gap between germline ends came to 14 bases. The length of the CDR3 is 14 residues. The germline V gene encodes CDR1 DFQATT and CDR2 SNEGSKA (reference sequence). This CDR3 reads CSASRKNRPYEQYV. The CDR3, as DNA: TGCAGTGCTAGTAGGAAAAACAGGCCCTACGAGCAGTACGTC.

The sample holds a few counts of this clone. The chain employs TRBV7-2 and TRBJ1-2; no reliable D call. CDR1 is SGHTA, CDR2 FQGNSA, per germline. This CDR3 region has 13 residues. V lost 5 bases and J 1 base, leaving 8 bases between the germline ends. CDR3 DNA sequence: TGTGCCAGCAGCGACTCCCTTAACTATGGCTACACCTTC. This translates into CASSDSLNYGYTF. Full variable domain (rest looked up from reference TRBV7-2 and TRBJ1-2): GAGVSQSPSNKVTEKGKDVELRCDPISGHTALYWYRQSLGQGLEFLIYFQGNSAPDKSGLPSDRFSAERTGGSVSTLTIQRTQQEDSAVYLCASSDSLNYGYTFGSGTRLTVV.

V gene TRBV10-1 combines with J gene TRBJ2-5, with 7 bases aligning to TRBD2. The germline gives CDR1 WNHNN, CDR2 SYGVQD (reference sequence). The V and J ends lost 3 bases and 5 bases, in that order; junction bases with no gene match: 0. This CDR3 is 12 amino acids long. The CDR3 loop is CASSDGGETQYF. CDR3 coding DNA: TGCGCCAGCAGTGACGGGGGGGAGACCCAGTACTTC.

This sequence joins TRBV27 and TRBJ1-2; maybe TRBD1 (6 bases). The V gene lost 4 bases and the J gene lost 4 bases, with 19 bases spanning the gap. Germline V gene sequence: CDR1 MNHEY, CDR2 SMNVEV (reference sequence). The CDR3 totals 16 residues. CDR3 in DNA: TGTGCCAGCAGTTCGGGCCCCGGTGGGGGCAGCTATGGCTACACCTTC. Translating it yields CASSSGPGGGSYGYTF.

The gene calls are TRBV5-1 and TRBJ2-2; unclear D gene. Germline CDR1 SGHRS, CDR2 YFSETQ. V lost 4 bases and J 6 bases, leaving 10 bases between the germline ends. This CDR3 spans 13 amino acids. CDR3 bases: TGCGCCAGCAGCCTGGTGGTAGCCGGGGAGCTGTTTTTT. Amino acids: CASSLVVAGELFF.

The chain is built from TRBV27 and TRBJ1-5; tentatively, D is TRBD1 (5 bases). V lost 0 bases and J lost 2, with 11 bases in between. In germline, CDR1 is MNHEY, CDR2 SMNVEV (reference sequence). The CDR3 totals 16 residues. The CDR3 loop reads CASSLSAGERNQPQHF. The CDR3 nucleotides are TGTGCCAGCAGTTTATCGGCGGGGGAGCGCAATCAGCCCCAGCATTTT.

The J gene is TRBJ1-1, the V gene TRBV11-2; D gene uncertain. The CDR3 extends over 15 amino acids. CDR1 and CDR2 (germline): SGHAT, FQNNGV. V was clipped by 5 bases and J by 4 bases, with 17 bases between them. This CDR3 reads CASSPRGMAATEAFF. CDR3 bases: TGTGCCAGCAGCCCTCGAGGAATGGCAGCCACTGAAGCTTTCTTT.

The chain combines TRBV27 with TRBJ1-6; maybe TRBD1 (6 bases). Trimming cost V 8 bases and J 7 bases, with 18 bases left between them. Germline lookup yields CDR1 MNHEY and CDR2 SMNVEV (reference sequence). The CDR3 covers 15 residues. Written as DNA, the CDR3 is TGTGCCAGCGGATGGGGGGGCCTGGGCAATTCACCCCTCCACTTT. It translates to CASGWGGLGNSPLHF.

The chain employs TRBV27 and TRBJ2-7, with D tentatively TRBD1 (6 bases). Trimming removed 6 bases from V and 5 bases from J, with 14 bases in between. Looked up from germline, CDR1 is MNHEY and CDR2 is SMNVEV (reference sequence). There are 13 residues in the CDR3. CDR3 amino acids: CASSKLGGNEQYV. CDR3 sequence (DNA): TGTGCCAGCAGCAAACTAGGGGGAAACGAGCAGTACGTC.